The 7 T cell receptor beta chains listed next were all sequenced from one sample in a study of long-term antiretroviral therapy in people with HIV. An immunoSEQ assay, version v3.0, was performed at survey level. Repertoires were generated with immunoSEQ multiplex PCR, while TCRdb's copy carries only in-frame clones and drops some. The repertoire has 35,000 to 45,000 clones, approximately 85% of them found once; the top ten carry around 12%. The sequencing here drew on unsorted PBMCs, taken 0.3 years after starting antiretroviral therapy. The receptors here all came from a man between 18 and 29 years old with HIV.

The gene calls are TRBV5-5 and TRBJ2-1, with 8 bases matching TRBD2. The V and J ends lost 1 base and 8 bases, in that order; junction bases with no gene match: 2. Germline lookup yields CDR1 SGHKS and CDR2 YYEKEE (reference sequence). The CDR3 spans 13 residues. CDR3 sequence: CASSLIAGYEQFF. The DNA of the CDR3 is TGTGCCAGCAGCTTGATAGCGGGATATGAGCAGTTCTTC.

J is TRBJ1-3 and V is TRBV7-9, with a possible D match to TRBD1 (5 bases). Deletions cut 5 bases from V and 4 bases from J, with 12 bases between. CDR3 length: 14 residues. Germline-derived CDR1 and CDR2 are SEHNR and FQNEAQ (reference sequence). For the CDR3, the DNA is TGTGCCAGCAGCGCCGTTGGGGGAGGAAACACCATATATTTT. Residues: CASSAVGGGNTIYF.

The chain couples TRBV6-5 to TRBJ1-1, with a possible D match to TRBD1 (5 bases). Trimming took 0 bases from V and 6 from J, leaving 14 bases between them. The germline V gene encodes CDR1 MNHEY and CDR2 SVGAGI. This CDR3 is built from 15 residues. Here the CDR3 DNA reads TGTGCCAGCAGTTACTCGGGACTTTTAGGCTCTGAAGCTTTCTTT. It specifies CASSYSGLLGSEAFF.

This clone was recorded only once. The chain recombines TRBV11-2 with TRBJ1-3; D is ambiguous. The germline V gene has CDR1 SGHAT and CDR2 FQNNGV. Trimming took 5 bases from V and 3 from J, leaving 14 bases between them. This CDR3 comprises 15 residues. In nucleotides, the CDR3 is TGTGCCAGCAGCCCCGGTTCGCTCCATGGAAACACCATATATTTT. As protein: CASSPGSLHGNTIYF.

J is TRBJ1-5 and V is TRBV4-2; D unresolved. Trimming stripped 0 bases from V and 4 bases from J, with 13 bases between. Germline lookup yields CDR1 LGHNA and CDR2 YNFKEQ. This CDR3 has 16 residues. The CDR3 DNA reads TGTGCCAGCAGCCAAGAGGGCAGCGGTGGGAATCAGCCCCAGCATTTT. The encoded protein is CASSQEGSGGNQPQHF.

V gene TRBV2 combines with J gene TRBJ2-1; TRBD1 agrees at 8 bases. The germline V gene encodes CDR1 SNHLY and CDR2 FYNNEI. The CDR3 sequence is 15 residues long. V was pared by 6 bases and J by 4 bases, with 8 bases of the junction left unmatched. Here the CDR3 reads CASSPGQGKYNEQFF. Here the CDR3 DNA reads TGTGCCAGCAGCCCCGGACAGGGCAAATACAATGAGCAGTTCTTC.

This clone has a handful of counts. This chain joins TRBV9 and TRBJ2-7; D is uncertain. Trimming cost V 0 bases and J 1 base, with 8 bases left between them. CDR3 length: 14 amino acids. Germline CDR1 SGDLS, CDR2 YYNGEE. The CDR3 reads CASSVGPKSYEQYF. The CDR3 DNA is TGTGCCAGCAGCGTAGGGCCGAAATCCTACGAGCAGTACTTC.